These T cell receptor beta chains were read from a single sample in a study of CD8 T cells in ankylosing spondylitis. TCRdb recomputed calls from the 5' RACE reads with MiXCR, one row per CDR3 protein. The profile shows 220,000 or so distinct CDR3 sequences, roughly a tenth of them singletons. The sequenced sample consisted of blood, either unsorted or a sorted T cell fraction (not recorded which). The receptors originated from a male donor with ankylosing spondylitis or in good health (not recorded which). Each CDR3 is given with its conserved first and last residue. Each record gives: J gene, clone size, D gene, V gene, CDR3 DNA, CDR3 protein. The D gene is left open where the match is weak. Rows may omit the clone size; those that give it use once, few, many or a size class.

TRBJ2-7 | few | TRBD2 | TRBV12-3/TRBV12-4 | TGTGCCAGCAGTTTTGGGGGGGGAGGTCTCACTGGCGAGCAGTACTTC | CASSFGGGGLTGEQYF
TRBJ2-7 | NA | NA | TRBV12-3/TRBV12-4 | TGTGCCAGCAGCTTAACCTTACACGAGCAGTACTTC | CASSLTLHEQYF
TRBJ2-1 | NA | TRBD1 | TRBV5-4 | TGTGCCAGCAGCCTGGACAGGGGCGAGCAGTTCTTC | CASSLDRGEQFF
TRBJ2-1 | few | NA | TRBV12-3/TRBV12-4 | TGTGCCAGCAGTTTGGCACGGGATTCTGGTGAGCAGTTCTTC | CASSLARDSGEQFF
TRBJ2-1 | few | TRBD2 | TRBV12-3/TRBV12-4 | TGTGCCAGCAGTTTTTCCGGGGCGCGGGGGGGCCGTAGTGAGCAGTTCTTC | CASSFSGARGGRSEQFF
TRBJ2-3 | many | NA | TRBV9 | TGTGCCAGCAGCCCCGGTGGGGCAGATACGCAGTATTTT | CASSPGGADTQYF
TRBJ2-3 | many | NA | TRBV29-1 | TGCAGCGTTTTTCAGGGTGATGATACGCAGTATTTT | CSVFQGDDTQYF
TRBJ2-1 | many | NA | TRBV7-9 | TGTGCCAGCAGCGCGACCGACGAGCAGTTCTTC | CASSATDEQFF
TRBJ2-3 | NA | NA | TRBV29-1 | TGCAGCGTTGAAGGGTCTCCGGGGGATACGCAGTATTTT | CSVEGSPGDTQYF
TRBJ2-1 | many | NA | TRBV7-2 | TGTGCCAGCAGCTTTGACTCCCCGAATGAGCAGTTCTTC | CASSFDSPNEQFF
TRBJ2-4 | NA | NA | TRBV3-1 | TGTGCCAGCAGCCAAGGACATCTCCAAAACATTCAGTACTTC | CASSQGHLQNIQYF
TRBJ1-1 | few | NA | TRBV7-3 | TGTGCCAGCAGCTTACAAGTGAACACTGAAGCTTTCTTT | CASSLQVNTEAFF
TRBJ2-7 | many | NA | TRBV12-3/TRBV12-4 | TGTGCCAGCAGTTTGGGGGCGGGGGTCTACGAGCAGTACTTC | CASSLGAGVYEQYF
TRBJ2-3 | many | NA | TRBV5-1 | TGCGCCAGCAGCCCCTCCGGCCGCACAGATACGCAGTATTTT | CASSPSGRTDTQYF
TRBJ1-6 | NA | NA | TRBV15 | TGTGCCACCAGCCCTCCGCCTACAGGGTTCGGCTACTCACCCCTCCACTTT | CATSPPPTGFGYSPLHF
TRBJ2-3 | many | NA | TRBV12-3/TRBV12-4 | TGTGCCAGCAGTCCCGCTAGGGTGGGTACGCAGTATTTT | CASSPARVGTQYF
TRBJ2-7 | few | TRBD1 | TRBV5-1 | TGCGCCAGCAGCAAGACAGGGGTGGGATACGAGCAGTACTTC | CASSKTGVGYEQYF
TRBJ2-2 | many | TRBD1 | TRBV7-2 | TGTGCCAGCAGCTTAGAGGGGGCCAGCGGGGAGCTGTTTTTT | CASSLEGASGELFF
TRBJ2-1 | few | TRBD2 | TRBV12-3/TRBV12-4 | TGTGCCAGCAGTCGACAGAGCGTAGCGGGGGGGCGGCATGAGCAGTTCTTC | CASSRQSVAGGRHEQFF